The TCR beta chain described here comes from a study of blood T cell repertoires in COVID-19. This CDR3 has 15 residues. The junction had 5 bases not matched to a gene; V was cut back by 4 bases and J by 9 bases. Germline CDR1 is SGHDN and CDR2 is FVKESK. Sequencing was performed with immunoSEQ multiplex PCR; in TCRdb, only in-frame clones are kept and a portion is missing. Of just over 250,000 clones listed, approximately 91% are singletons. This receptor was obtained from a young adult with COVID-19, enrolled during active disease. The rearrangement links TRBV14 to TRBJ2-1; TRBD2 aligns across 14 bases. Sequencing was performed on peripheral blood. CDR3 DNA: TGTGCCAGCAGCCTCACGACTAGCGGGAGGGGTGAGCAGTTCTTC. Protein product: CASSLTTSGRGEQFF.